A single sample gave rise to the 31 T cell receptor beta chains below, sequenced in a study of technical replicates of blood from a handful of donors. Libraries were prepared by immunoSEQ multiplex PCR; TCRdb keeps only in-frame clonotypes and omits some of them. The sample lists just over 8,000 clones; roughly nine tenths were seen once. Sequencing was performed on PBMCs. These receptors all stem from a human donor in good health.

The CDR3 protein is CASSPVAGSSYNEQFF. As DNA, the CDR3 is TGTGCCAGCAGCCCAGTAGCGGGAAGCTCCTACAATGAGCAGTTCTTC. The rearrangement links TRBV6-6 to TRBJ2-1; 8 bases are shared with TRBD2. The J segment lost 0 bases and the V segment lost 6 bases, leaving 7 bases of the junction unmatched. The CDR3 consists of 16 residues. Germline V gives CDR1 MNHNY, CDR2 SVGAGI (reference sequence).

The V and J genes are TRBV27 and TRBJ2-1, with D unresolved. The length of the CDR3 is 13 residues. Germline V CDR1 and CDR2: MNHEY, SMNVEV (reference sequence). V shed 0 bases and J shed 3 bases, with 3 bases lying between them. CDR3: CASSLSRYNEQFF. In nucleotides, the CDR3 is TGTGCCAGCAGTTTATCTCGCTACAATGAGCAGTTCTTC.

V gene TRBV5-1 combines with J gene TRBJ2-5; the match to TRBD1 covers 7 bases. The ends lost 4 bases at V and 1 base at J; junction bases unmatched: 4. Germline V gives CDR1 SGHRS, CDR2 YFSETQ. The CDR3 spans 14 residues. CDR3 amino acids: CASSQRDSQETQYF. CDR3 in DNA: TGCGCCAGCAGCCAACGGGACAGCCAAGAGACCCAGTACTTC.

The chain joins TRBV5-1 to TRBJ2-7, with D maybe TRBD1 (5 bases). Between the trimmed V and J ends, which lost 5 bases and 6 bases, there was a span of 18 bases. The CDR3 runs to 14 residues. Germline CDR1 is SGHRS and CDR2 is YFSETQ. This chain's CDR3 is CASRYGAQVSEQYF. CDR3 DNA: TGCGCCAGCAGATATGGGGCGCAGGTCTCCGAGCAGTACTTC.

A single count supports this clone. The chain employs TRBV7-9 and TRBJ1-3, with 8 positions matching TRBD1. Germline V gives CDR1 SEHNR, CDR2 FQNEAQ (reference sequence). The CDR3 loop spans 17 amino acids. The junction had 9 bases not matched to a gene; V was cut back by 5 bases and J by 0 bases. CDR3 loop: CASSPRTGPSSGNTIYF. The CDR3 bases are TGTGCCAGCAGCCCCCGGACAGGGCCTAGCTCTGGAAACACCATATATTTT.

The genes are TRBV18 and TRBJ2-3; 7 positions match TRBD2. The CDR3 contains 15 residues. Germline CDR1 KGHSH, CDR2 LQKENI. V gave up 3 bases and J gave up 5 bases; unmatched junction bases: 8. The DNA of the CDR3 is TGTGCCAGCTCACCGTCTAGCGGAGGGGAAGATACGCAGTATTTT. Its protein product is CASSPSSGGEDTQYF. Combining the CDR3 with reference TRBV18 and TRBJ2-3 gives the whole variable domain NAGVMQNPRHLVRRRGQEARLRCSPMKGHSHVYWYRQLPEEGLKFMVYLQKENIIDESGMPKERFSAEFPKEGPSILRIQQVVRGDSAAYFCASSPSSGGEDTQYFGPGTRLTVL.

The chain recombines TRBV19 with TRBJ2-5, with D possibly matching TRBD1 (6 bases). V was shortened by 5 bases and J by 4 bases, with 17 bases between the two germline ends. Germline loops: CDR1 LNHDA, CDR2 SQIVND (reference sequence). The CDR3 length is 15 residues. The CDR3 loop is CASSGRGKSGETQYF. Here the CDR3 DNA reads TGTGCCAGTAGTGGTAGGGGGAAATCGGGAGAGACCCAGTACTTC.

The chain is built from TRBV2 and TRBJ1-2; a possible D gene is TRBD1 (6 bases). This CDR3 is built from 13 residues. CDR1 is SNHLY, CDR2 FYNNEI, per germline. With 1 base removed from V and 8 bases from J, the gap between germline ends came to 11 bases. In nucleotides, the CDR3 is TGTGCCAGCAGTGAAGAGGACAGCCTCGGCTACACCTTC. It codes for CASSEEDSLGYTF.

This clone was detected once. The chain employs TRBV5-6 and TRBJ2-7; the match to TRBD1 covers 7 bases. The CDR3 has 14 residues. Germline trimming cut 4 bases from V and 3 bases from J; bases unmatched to any gene: 7. The germline CDR1 and CDR2 sequences are SGHDT and YYEEEE. The CDR3 DNA reads as TGTGCCAGCAGCGGGTGGACAGGCGTCTACGAGCAGTACTTC. Its translation: CASSGWTGVYEQYF. The whole variable domain, remainder taken from reference TRBV5-6 and TRBJ2-7, is DAGVTQSPTHLIKTRGQQVTLRCSPKSGHDTVSWYQQALGQGPQFIFQYYEEEERQRGNFPDRFSGHQFPNYSSELNVNALLLGDSALYLCASSGWTGVYEQYFGPGTRLTVT.

This clone has only a few counts. This chain connects TRBV7-7 to TRBJ2-2; perhaps TRBD1 as D (5 bases). This CDR3 is built from 13 residues. The V end lost 6 bases, the J end lost 6 bases, and 11 bases lay between the germline ends. In germline, CDR1 is SSHAT, CDR2 FNYEAQ (reference sequence). The CDR3 DNA follows: TGTGCCAGCAGTTTTACAGGTGCCGGGGAGCTGTTTTTT. The encoded protein is CASSFTGAGELFF.

This chain uses TRBV6-1 with TRBJ2-7; TRBD1 is a possible D gene (5 bases). V was trimmed by 1 base and J by 7 bases, leaving 14 bases between them. The CDR3 runs 14 residues. Germline V CDR1 and CDR2: MNHNS, SASEGT. The CDR3 loop is CASSEGDSTSEQYF. CDR3 DNA sequence: TGTGCCAGCAGTGAAGGTGACAGTACCTCTGAGCAGTACTTC.

This chain uses TRBV7-3 with TRBJ1-4; tentatively, D is TRBD1 (5 bases). The length of the CDR3 is 15 residues. Germline V CDR1 and CDR2: SGHTA, FQGTGA. Trimming took off 4 bases at V and 0 bases at J, with 9 bases between the two ends. The CDR3 region has the DNA TGTGCCAGCAGCTCTACAGGAGCAACTAATGAAAAACTGTTTTTT. Protein product: CASSSTGATNEKLFF.

The V and J genes are TRBV7-9 and TRBJ1-2; D not resolved. There are 10 residues in the CDR3. Trimming removed 5 bases from V and 6 bases from J, with 4 bases in between. Per the germline V gene, CDR1 is SEHNR and CDR2 is FQNEAQ (reference sequence). CDR3 coding DNA: TGTGCCAGCAGCCCCGATGGCTACACCTTC. Protein: CASSPDGYTF.

V usage is TRBV19 and J usage is TRBJ1-5; no reliable D call. The germline V gene has CDR1 LNHDA and CDR2 SQIVND (reference sequence). Deletions cut 1 base from V and 0 bases from J, with 7 bases between. The CDR3 is made up of 15 amino acids. The CDR3 reads CASSIGQYSNQPQHF. CDR3 nucleotide sequence: TGTGCCAGTAGTATAGGACAATATAGCAATCAGCCCCAGCATTTT.

V and J are TRBV5-4 and TRBJ1-1; TRBD1 is a possible D gene (5 bases). V was trimmed by 2 bases and J by 2 bases, leaving 16 bases between them. CDR3 length: 16 residues. Germline V gives CDR1 SGHNT, CDR2 YYREEE (reference sequence). The CDR3 sequence: CASSLPDRRINTEAFF. The CDR3 DNA reads TGTGCCAGCAGCTTACCCGACAGACGGATAAACACTGAAGCTTTCTTT.

This chain links TRBV18 with TRBJ2-7, with TRBD2 identical over 10 bases. Germline V gene data show CDR1 as KGHSH and CDR2 as LQKENI. This CDR3 is 15 amino acids long. J gave up 5 bases and V 2 bases, and 6 bases lay outside the gene matches. DNA for the CDR3: TGTGCCAGCTCACCAGGAACTGGGACTAGCGACGAGCAGTACTTC. Translation: CASSPGTGTSDEQYF.

This rearrangement joins TRBV5-4 to TRBJ1-2; the match to TRBD1 covers 10 bases. The junction had 5 bases not matched to a gene; V was cut back by 3 bases and J by 3 bases. The CDR3 consists of 15 residues. CDR1 is SGHNT, CDR2 YYREEE, per germline (reference sequence). The CDR3 protein is CASSWGTGADYGYTF. CDR3 sequence (DNA): TGTGCCAGCAGCTGGGGGACAGGGGCCGACTATGGCTACACCTTC.

The gene calls are TRBV6-4 and TRBJ1-5; D unclear. V was cut by 8 bases and J by 4 bases, with 12 bases left in between. The CDR3 has 13 amino acids. Germline V gives CDR1 MRHNA, CDR2 SNTAGT. CDR3 DNA: TGTGCCAGCGCGGAAACTGGGAATCAGCCCCAGCATTTT. Protein: CASAETGNQPQHF.

This chain joins TRBV29-1 and TRBJ2-4; no definite D call. In germline, CDR1 is SQVTM, CDR2 ANQGSEA. Trimming shortened V by 3 bases and J by 0 bases, and 9 bases separated the two germline ends. The CDR3 runs 14 residues. CDR3 region: CSVEVRGAKNIQYF. In DNA form, the CDR3 reads TGCAGCGTTGAGGTGCGCGGAGCCAAAAACATTCAGTACTTC.

This clone appeared once. The rearrangement joins TRBV11-2 to TRBJ1-4; possible D gene TRBD1, 6 bases. From germline, CDR1 is SGHAT and CDR2 FQNNGV. The V end lost 5 bases, the J end lost 7 bases, and 14 bases lay between the germline ends. The CDR3 contains 14 residues. The DNA of the CDR3 is TGTGCCAGCAGCCGCCGGGCAGGGGCTGAAAAACTGTTTTTT. Protein product: CASSRRAGAEKLFF. Based on the CDR3 plus reference TRBV11-2 and TRBJ1-4, the full variable domain is EAGVAQSPRYKIIEKRQSVAFWCNPISGHATLYWYQQILGQGPKLLIQFQNNGVVDDSQLPKDRFSAERLKGVDSTLKIQPAKLEDSAVYLCASSRRAGAEKLFFGSGTQLSVL.

V is TRBV7-8 and J is TRBJ2-5, with 7 bases matching TRBD1. CDR3 length equals 13 residues. J was trimmed by 3 bases and V by 6 bases; bases with no gene match: 4. Germline V lookup: CDR1 SGHVS, CDR2 FQNEAQ. The chain's CDR3 is CASRGTGEETQYF. CDR3 DNA sequence: TGTGCCAGCAGAGGTACAGGGGAAGAGACCCAGTACTTC.

The gene calls are TRBV5-1 and TRBJ1-5, with unresolved D. In germline, CDR1 is SGHRS, CDR2 YFSETQ. The CDR3 has 14 amino acids. Trimming stripped 0 bases from V and 5 bases from J, with 9 bases between. CDR3 bases: TGCGCCAGCAGCTTGGTGGGTGGAGATCAGCCCCAGCATTTT. It encodes CASSLVGGDQPQHF.

V and J are TRBV6-1 and TRBJ2-7, with a weak D call TRBD2 (6 bases). The CDR3 spans 14 residues. Germline CDR1 is MNHNS and CDR2 is SASEGT. Trimming took 11 bases from V and 2 from J, leaving 19 bases between them. CDR3 sequence reads: CAGRNGLPPYEQYF. The CDR3 DNA is TGTGCCGGACGCAACGGACTACCGCCCTACGAGCAGTACTTC.

The gene calls are TRBV5-4 and TRBJ1-2; 9 bases align to TRBD1. The J segment lost 6 bases and the V segment lost 2 bases, leaving 2 bases of the junction unmatched. Per germline, CDR1 SGHNT and CDR2 YYREEE (reference sequence). The CDR3 length is 13 residues. CDR3 DNA sequence: TGTGCCAGCAGCTTAGGGACAGGGAATGGCTACACCTTC. Its translation is CASSLGTGNGYTF.

J is TRBJ1-1 and V is TRBV11-2, with unresolved D. Per germline, CDR1 SGHAT and CDR2 FQNNGV. Between the trimmed V and J ends, which lost 10 bases and 6 bases, there was a span of 12 bases. The CDR3 contains 11 residues. The CDR3 sequence is CAIEERPEAFF. CDR3 coding DNA: TGTGCCATAGAGGAACGGCCTGAAGCTTTCTTT. Variable domain in full (rest from reference TRBV11-2 and TRBJ1-1): EAGVAQSPRYKIIEKRQSVAFWCNPISGHATLYWYQQILGQGPKLLIQFQNNGVVDDSQLPKDRFSAERLKGVDSTLKIQPAKLEDSAVYLCAIEERPEAFFGQGTRLTVV.

The chain has TRBV6-5 and TRBJ1-1; D gene ambiguous. From germline, CDR1 is MNHEY and CDR2 SVGAGI. V was cut by 0 bases and J by 4 bases, with 12 bases left in between. The CDR3 contains 15 residues. The CDR3 sequence is CASSYSTRSGTEAFF. Written as DNA, the CDR3 is TGTGCCAGCAGTTACTCGACCAGGTCTGGCACTGAAGCTTTCTTT.

The rearrangement uses TRBV6-5 and TRBJ2-5; tentatively, D is TRBD1 (6 bases). Trimming removed 4 bases at V and 5 bases at J, with 8 bases between. CDR3 size: 12 residues. Germline V gene sequence: CDR1 MNHEY, CDR2 SVGAGI. The CDR3 is CASSSQGETQYF. The CDR3 DNA sequence: TGTGCCAGCAGTTCGCAGGGGGAGACCCAGTACTTC.

This clone showed up just once. CDR3 in amino acids: CASSSRQGNPTGELFF. DNA of the CDR3: TGTGCCAGCAGTTCGAGACAGGGGAACCCCACCGGGGAGCTGTTTTTT. The J gene is TRBJ2-2, the V gene TRBV27; 8 positions agree with TRBD1. The ends lost 4 bases at V and 4 bases at J; junction bases unmatched: 8. Germline loops: CDR1 MNHEY, CDR2 SMNVEV (reference sequence). The CDR3 loop spans 16 amino acids.

The gene calls are TRBV28 and TRBJ2-7; TRBD1 might be the D (6 bases). V lost 4 bases and J 2 bases, leaving 12 bases between the germline ends. Germline loops: CDR1 MDHEN, CDR2 SYDVKM. The CDR3 totals 14 residues. CDR3 loop: CASSSPYRAYEQYF. CDR3 sequence (DNA): TGTGCCAGCAGTTCGCCCTACAGGGCCTACGAGCAGTACTTC.

This clone appeared once. The chain carries TRBV5-6 and TRBJ2-7; TRBD2 might be the D (5 bases). V lost 3 bases, J lost 7 bases, and 17 bases lay in between. The CDR3 contains 14 residues. Germline loops: CDR1 SGHDT, CDR2 YYEEEE. The CDR3 spells CASSSLSETGEQYF. For the CDR3, the DNA is TGTGCCAGCAGCTCTCTATCGGAAACGGGGGAGCAGTACTTC.

The rearrangement joins TRBV7-3 to TRBJ1-1; 8 bases map to TRBD1. CDR3 length: 15 residues. Per the germline V gene, CDR1 is SGHTA and CDR2 is FQGTGA. The V and J ends lost 5 bases and 3 bases, in that order; junction bases with no gene match: 8. CDR3 DNA: TGTGCCAGCAGCCGAAACGGACAGGGTGACACTGAAGCTTTCTTT. Translating it yields CASSRNGQGDTEAFF.